This TCR beta chain was retrieved from a study of control samples from healthy donors and cancer patients. Profiling relied on immunoSEQ multiplex PCR, and the TCRdb table lists in-frame clones only, not all of them. Among 150,000 or so clones listed, around nine tenths were seen once. Trimming shortened V by 4 bases and J by 5 bases, and 12 bases separated the two germline ends. CDR3 length equals 13 residues. Germline V gene data show CDR1 as SGDLS and CDR2 as YYNGEE. The rearrangement uses TRBV9 and TRBJ2-5; D is undetermined. This TCR derives from a man aged 40-49 years in good health. Material for sequencing was blood. The CDR3 loop reads CASSPGGFETQYF. The CDR3 nucleotides are TGTGCCAGCAGCCCCGGTGGCTTCGAGACCCAGTACTTC. Combining the CDR3 with reference TRBV9 and TRBJ2-5 gives the whole variable domain DSGVTQTPKHLITATGQRVTLRCSPRSGDLSVYWYQQSLDQGLQFLIQYYNGEERAKGNILERFSAQQFPDLHSELNLSSLELGDSALYFCASSPGGFETQYFGPGTRLLVL.